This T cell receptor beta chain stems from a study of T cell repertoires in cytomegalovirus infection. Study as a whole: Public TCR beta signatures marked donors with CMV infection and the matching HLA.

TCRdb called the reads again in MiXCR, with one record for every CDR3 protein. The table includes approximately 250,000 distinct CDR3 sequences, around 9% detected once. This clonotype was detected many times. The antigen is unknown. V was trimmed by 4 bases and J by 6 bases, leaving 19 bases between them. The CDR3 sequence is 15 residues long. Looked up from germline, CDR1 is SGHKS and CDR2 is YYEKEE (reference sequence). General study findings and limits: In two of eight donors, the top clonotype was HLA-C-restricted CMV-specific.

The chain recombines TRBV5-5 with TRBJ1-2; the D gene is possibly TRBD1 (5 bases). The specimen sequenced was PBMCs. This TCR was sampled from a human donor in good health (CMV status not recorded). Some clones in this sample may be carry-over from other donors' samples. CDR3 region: CASSLHGTAKDGYTF. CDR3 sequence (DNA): TGTGCCAGCAGCCTACATGGGACGGCAAAAGATGGCTACACCTTC.